This TCR beta chain was obtained from a study of shared clonotypes between healthy human individuals. Study summary: Plates per donor: three CD4 naive, three CD4 memory, two CD8 naive, one CD8 memory. Points from the study as a whole: Clonotype sharing across a handful of donors was observed for about 5.2% of naive CD4 clonotypes.

About this clone: Antigen unknown.

Germline-derived CDR1 and CDR2 are GTSNPN and SVGIG (reference sequence). CDR3 length: 13 residues. The V end was cut by 2 bases, the J end by 2 bases, with 10 bases between. Clones were read by immunoSEQ multiplex PCR, and TCRdb kept only the in-frame ones, dropping some. The sample has approximately 100,000 clones; approximately 70% are singletons. The TCR originated in a woman in her twenties or thirties in good health. This chain joins TRBV30 and TRBJ2-7, with a tentative D call TRBD1 (6 bases). Sequenced material: memory CD8+ T cells sorted from blood. Subset noted: CD45RO+ cells pooled with CCR7-negative TemRA cells. CDR3 amino acids: CAWSYREPYEQYF. The CDR3 DNA reads TGTGCCTGGAGTTACAGGGAGCCCTACGAGCAGTACTTC. The entire variable domain, with the rest obtained from reference TRBV30 and TRBJ2-7, is as follows: SQTIHQWPATLVQPVGSPLSLECTVEGTSNPNLYWYRQAAGRGLQLLFYSVGIGQISSEVPQNLSASRPQDRQFILSSKKLLLSDSGFYLCAWSYREPYEQYFGPGTRLTVT.